This TCR beta chain was sequenced during a study of CD8 T cells in Susac syndrome (dated by TCRdb to about 2019). At the level of the whole study: Repertoire sequencing was used to test whether CD8+ T cell activation and differentiation in Susac syndrome was antigen driven. Clonality of the CD8+ T cell repertoire was compared between eleven to twelve healthy donors, roughly 14 Susac syndrome patients and 15 multiple sclerosis patients.

Trimming takes 4 bases from V and 2 bases from J, and the germline ends sit 9 bases apart. The CDR3 starts with the cysteine, ends with the phenylalanine, and has 14 residues. CDR3 DNA only is kept here, 42 bases in frame from base 1. CDR1 is given as MNHEY and CDR2 as SMNVEV, both from the germline V gene (reference sequence). This clonotype was detected only once. No antigen is known for it. No base quality values were provided; no much bigger clone lies one nucleotide off. Evidence from one read is weak. Peripheral blood CD8+ and CD4+ T cells from healthy donors, Susac syndrome patients and multiple sclerosis patients were profiled using high-throughput TCR beta sequencing. The multiple sclerosis controls were treatment-naive patients who had stable or active relapsing-remitting disease and met the revised McDonald criteria. Bulk CD8+ and CD4+ T cells were purified magnetically by negative isolation, whereas CD8+ TEMRA cells were enriched by FACS. Blood was drawn into EDTA tubes, processed within 24 hours, and PBMCs were isolated by density gradient centrifugation. PBMCs intended for TCR sequencing were cryopreserved in liquid nitrogen and thawed later in a water bath at 37 degrees C. The sorted or isolated CD4+, CD8+ and CD8+ TEMRA cells reached a purity of at least 90%.

RNA was extracted using the RNeasy kit, and about 0.45 to 1 ug of the RNA was reverse transcribed with random hexamers. TCR beta CDR3 regions were amplified with the immunoSEQ multiplex PCR assay covering 54 Vbeta and 13 Jbeta segments. To correct PCR amplification bias, a synthetic template baseline was used for both primer optimization and computational correction. As for the authors' bioinformatics: Reads were annotated to V, D and J genes per IMGT and analyzed with immunoSEQ Analyzer, keeping only productive sequences. Clonality was computed as one minus Shannon entropy normalized by log2 of the number of productive unique sequences. For each patient and control, public and private clones were evaluated among the 100 most prevalent clones. Susac-specific clones were defined as absent from healthy and MS cohorts, around 980 published viral clones and other ImmuneACCESS disease sequences. TCRdb reanalyzed the raw reads on its own, using fastp at Q25 for trimming and MiXCR for clone calling, and kept in-frame beta chains. When rows share a CDR3 protein, they turn into one entry using the most common DNA and genes. TCRdb, rather than the study authors, made the V and J calls. A total of some 400,000 distinct CDR3 sequences appear in this sample, approximately 85% of them only once. The top ten constitute about 0.12% of the sample.

The full study reports these points: The number of individuals in the TCR sequencing and HLA analysis was recognized as being relatively small.

The V and J genes are TRBV27 and TRBJ2-1; the D gene is perhaps TRBD2, on 5 matching bases. The origin of this receptor is a human donor with multiple sclerosis. The sequencing sample was made of CD8+ T cells from PBMCs. The CDR3 protein is CASSYRDTYNEQFF. The DNA sequence reads TGTGCCAGCAGTTACCGGGATACCTACAATGAGCAGTTCTTC.